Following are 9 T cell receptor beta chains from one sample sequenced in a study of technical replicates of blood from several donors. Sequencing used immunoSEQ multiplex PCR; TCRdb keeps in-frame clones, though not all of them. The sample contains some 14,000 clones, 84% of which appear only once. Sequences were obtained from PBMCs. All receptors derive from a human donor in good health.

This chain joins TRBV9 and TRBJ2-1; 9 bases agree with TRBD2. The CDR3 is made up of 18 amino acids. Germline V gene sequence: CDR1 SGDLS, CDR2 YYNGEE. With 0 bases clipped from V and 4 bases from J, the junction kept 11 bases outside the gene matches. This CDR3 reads CASSVATASGKFYNEQFF. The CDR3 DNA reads TGTGCCAGCAGCGTAGCTACGGCTAGCGGGAAATTTTACAATGAGCAGTTCTTC.

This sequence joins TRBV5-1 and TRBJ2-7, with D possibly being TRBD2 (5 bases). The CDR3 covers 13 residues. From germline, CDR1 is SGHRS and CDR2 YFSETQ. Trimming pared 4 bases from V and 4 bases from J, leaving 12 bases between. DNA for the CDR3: TGCGCCAGCAGCCCAGGAGGCGGGTACGAGCAGTACTTC. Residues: CASSPGGGYEQYF.

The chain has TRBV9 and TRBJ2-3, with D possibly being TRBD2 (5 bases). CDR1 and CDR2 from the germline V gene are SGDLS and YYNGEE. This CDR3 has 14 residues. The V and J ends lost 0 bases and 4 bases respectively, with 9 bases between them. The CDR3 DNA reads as TGTGCCAGCAGCGTAGGTGGTAGCGCAGATACGCAGTATTTT. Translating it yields CASSVGGSADTQYF.

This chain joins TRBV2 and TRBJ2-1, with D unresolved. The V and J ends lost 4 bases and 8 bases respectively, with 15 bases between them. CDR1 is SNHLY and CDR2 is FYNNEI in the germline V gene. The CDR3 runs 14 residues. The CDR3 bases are TGTGCCAGCAGTGCTTTTTGGCTAGGCGATGAGCAGTTCTTC. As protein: CASSAFWLGDEQFF.

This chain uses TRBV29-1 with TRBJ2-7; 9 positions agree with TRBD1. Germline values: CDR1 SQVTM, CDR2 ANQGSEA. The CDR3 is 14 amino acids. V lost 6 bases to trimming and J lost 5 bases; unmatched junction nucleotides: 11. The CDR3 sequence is CSVKPGQGVNEQYF. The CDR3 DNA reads TGCAGCGTGAAACCGGGACAGGGAGTTAACGAGCAGTACTTC.

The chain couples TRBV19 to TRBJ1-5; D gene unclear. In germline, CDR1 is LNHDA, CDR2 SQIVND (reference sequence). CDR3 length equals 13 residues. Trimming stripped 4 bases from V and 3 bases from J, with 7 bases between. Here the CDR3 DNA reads TGTGCCAGTAGTAACCAGTTCAATCAGCCCCAGCATTTT. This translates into CASSNQFNQPQHF.

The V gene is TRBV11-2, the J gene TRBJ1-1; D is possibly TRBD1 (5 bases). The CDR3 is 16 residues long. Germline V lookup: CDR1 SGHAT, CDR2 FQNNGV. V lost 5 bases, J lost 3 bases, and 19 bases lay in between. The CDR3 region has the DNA TGTGCCAGCAGCCATAAACTGACAGTGAGAGACACTGAAGCTTTCTTT. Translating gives CASSHKLTVRDTEAFF. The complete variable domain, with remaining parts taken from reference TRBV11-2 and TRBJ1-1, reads EAGVAQSPRYKIIEKRQSVAFWCNPISGHATLYWYQQILGQGPKLLIQFQNNGVVDDSQLPKDRFSAERLKGVDSTLKIQPAKLEDSAVYLCASSHKLTVRDTEAFFGQGTRLTVV.

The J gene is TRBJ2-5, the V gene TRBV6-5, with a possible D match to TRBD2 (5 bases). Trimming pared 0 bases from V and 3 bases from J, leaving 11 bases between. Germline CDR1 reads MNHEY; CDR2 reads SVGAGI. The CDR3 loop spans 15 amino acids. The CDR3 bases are TGTGCCAGCAGTTACTCGAGGCTAGCCGAAGAGACCCAGTACTTC. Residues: CASSYSRLAEETQYF.

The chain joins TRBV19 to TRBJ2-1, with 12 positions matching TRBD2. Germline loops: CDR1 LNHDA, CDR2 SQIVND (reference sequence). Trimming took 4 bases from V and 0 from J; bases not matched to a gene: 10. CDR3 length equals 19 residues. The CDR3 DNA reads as TGTGCCAGTAGTACCGCGACTAGCGGGAGACCGAGCTCCTACAATGAGCAGTTCTTC. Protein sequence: CASSTATSGRPSSYNEQFF.